The sequence of this TCR beta chain was determined in a study of T cell clusters in autoimmune cytopenias. Study-wide findings and caveats: No experiment has yet validated the function of the T cell clusters defined in silico. TRB repertoire shifts in secondary cytopenia and chronic lymphocytic leukemia mostly reflected lymphoma, not autoimmunity. Healthy donors had around 3.1-fold more exclusive TRB clusters than active autoimmune hepatitis patients. Primary autoimmune cytopenia patients seemingly lacked the physiological T cell clusters found in healthy donors.

CDR1 and CDR2 from the germline V gene are KGHSH and LQKENI. The CDR3 runs to 17 residues. Multiplex touch-down PCR amplified TRB using TRB-A and TRB-B pools in one tube. Using the multiplex PCR reads, TCRdb records one entry per CDR3 protein without DNA. Its clone listing holds about 8,300 distinct CDR3 sequences. TRB amplification used 250 ng of peripheral blood genomic DNA. This clonotype registers medium-sized by frequency. Its target is not known. This sequence was found in a human donor with an autoimmune cytopenia or autoimmune hepatitis (not recorded which). What was sequenced was peripheral blood. The chain employs TRBV18 and TRBJ2-1; TCRdb calls TRBD2, which cannot be checked without DNA. The CDR3: CASSPPGLAGPYNEQFF. The full variable domain, rest sourced from reference TRBV18 and TRBJ2-1, is NAGVMQNPRHLVRRRGQEARLRCSPMKGHSHVYWYRQLPEEGLKFMVYLQKENIIDESGMPKERFSAEFPKEGPSILRIQQVVRGDSAAYFCASSPPGLAGPYNEQFFGPGTRLTVL.